This TCR beta chain was retrieved from a study of monozygotic twins with inflammatory bowel disease (dated 2019 in TCRdb). General notes on the study: A total of 28 monozygotic twin pairs were included in the full study, comprising nine German pairs (four IBD-concordant, five IBD-discordant) and 19 IBD-discordant Danish pairs. Within discordant pairs, disease-associated traits were sought mainly by comparing IBD patients with their genetically identical healthy co-twins. Each individual had, on average, about 151 000 unique TCRalpha sequences and 181 000 unique TCRbeta sequences available for analysis. On the study overall, not on this receptor specifically: TCRbeta repertoire diversity, by inverse Simpson index, was decreased in IBD patients compared with their healthy co-twins. The results gave no support for a single strong signal or clonotype linked to IBD. Repertoire similarity did not differ between concordant and discordant twins, possibly due to limited statistical power. Because patients were on differing immunosuppressive treatments, the repertoires may have picked up extra background noise and inter-individual variability. The analysis was unable to tell apart different T cell subtypes. IBD patients shared fewer clonotypes with other individuals than healthy twins did, most markedly in patients showing signs of disease activity.

From each donor, a roughly 2.6 ml peripheral blood sample was collected into PAXgene tubes and stored at -80 degrees C. Total RNA was isolated from whole blood with the PAXgene blood miRNA kit on an automated QIAcube, without T cell sorting. Deep TCRalpha and TCRbeta repertoire profiling with unique molecular barcoding was performed on peripheral blood of monozygotic twin pairs concordant or discordant for inflammatory bowel disease. Smoking habits were recorded for all twin pairs, with individuals classified as current, former or never smokers. The library was produced with 5' RACE. Preparation of each TCR library used 3,000 to 4,000 ng of total RNA. cDNA was synthesized with SMARTScribe reverse transcriptase in eight separate reactions per sample. During cDNA synthesis, unique molecular identifiers containing a 6-nucleotide sample barcode were introduced by template switching. TCRalpha and TCRbeta cDNA was amplified in two nested PCRs of 16 and 9 cycles, and bead purification was carried out after each PCR. Before amplification, the cDNA was treated with uracil DNA-glycosylase and purified using the QIAquick PCR purification kit. In the second PCR, Illumina TruSeq-compatible adapters and sample-specific barcodes were added. TapeStation and Qubit were used to check library quality and concentration, and 4 to 6 ng of each library went into the pool. Sequencing of the pooled libraries was done on an Illumina HiSeq2500 single-index Rapid Run using custom sequencing primers and 2 x 100 bp reads. In the original analysis: MiGEC version 1.2.6 was used for UMI-based consensus assembly, which corrected PCR and sequencing errors. MiXCR version 2.1.1 was used for V(D)J alignment, clonotype assembly and CDR3 extraction. Gene usage, clonotype sharing and MAIT/NKT TCR abundance were normalised by analysing the top 1000, 10 000 and 20 000 clonotypes per sample. Diversity was computed as the inverse Simpson index with the vegan R package after downsampling to 27 000 UMIs. Paired Mann-Whitney U tests on discordant twin pairs were used, with Benjamini-Hochberg multiple-testing correction. The reads were reprocessed in TCRdb, with one entry per CDR3 protein sequence and no accompanying DNA. TCRdb assigned the V and J calls; the authors' analysis was not used. This specimen's table enumerates about 210,000 distinct CDR3 sequences. The ten largest clones capture around 7.6% of the sample.

Looking up the germline V gene yields CDR1 SGHRS and CDR2 YFSETQ. The CDR3 covers 15 residues, taking in both the cysteine and the phenylalanine. DNA was not recorded. Concerning this clonotype itself: Which antigen it targets is not known.

The sequence is built from TRBV5-1 and TRBJ2-1; the D call from TCRdb, TRBD1, cannot be confirmed without DNA. The receptor's source is a human donor with ulcerative colitis or Crohn's disease, or a healthy co-twin of an affected twin (not recorded which). Material for sequencing was blood. The CDR3 in this case is CASSLEGGSYNEQFF.